This paragraph reports one T cell receptor beta chain. These data come from a study of blood T cell repertoires in COVID-19. Study at large: Samples representing acute and convalescent COVID-19 were sourced from the United States, Italy and Spain.

Per the authors' pipeline: It was from reference gene primer amplification that nucleated cell counts were estimated. Some clones are missing from TCRdb's copy, which holds only in-frame ones; the method was immunoSEQ multiplex PCR. The V and J calls and the clone size are those of that table, but D and trimming were determined from the DNA. In the table there are about 120,000 clones, about 85% of which are singletons. The V end lost 3 bases, the J end lost 4 bases, and 13 bases lay between the germline ends. The CDR3 covers 15 residues. Germline CDR1 is MDHEN and CDR2 is SYDVKM. Specimen: peripheral blood. The TCR was taken from a man between 60 and 75 years old with acute or convalescent COVID-19. J is TRBJ1-5 and V is TRBV28; D is uncertain. CDR3 in amino acids: CASSFVASGNQPQHF. The CDR3, as DNA: TGTGCCAGCAGTTTCGTGGCTTCGGGGAATCAGCCCCAGCATTTT.